These 15 T cell receptor beta chains came from one sample sequenced in a study of tumor-infiltrating lymphocytes in primary liver carcinoma. RNA isolated from unsorted whole blood supplied the blood RNA, with germline DNA also extracted. With a constant-region primer, TCR beta cDNA was made from 500 ng of total RNA. Nested multiplex PCR, run for three rounds with slightly modified ARM-PCR, yielded TCR beta libraries. Rounds one and two of PCR, each of 9 to 11 cycles, were primed with TRBV1-TRBV30 forward primers and a C-beta reverse primer. TCRdb itself ran the multiplex PCR reads through MiXCR, one entry per CDR3 protein. The table lists approximately 330,000 distinct CDR3 sequences, less than 75% of them singletons, with approximately 5.9% in the top ten. The source material was peripheral blood. All receptors come from a man aged 35 to 55 with primary liver carcinoma and hepatitis B virus infection.

The J gene is TRBJ1-4, the V gene TRBV2, with 8 bases matching TRBD1. Trimming cost V 6 bases and J 8 bases; bases outside gene matches: 11. CDR3 size: 15 residues. CDR1 is SNHLY and CDR2 is FYNNEI in the germline V gene. The CDR3 DNA sequence: TGTGCCAGCAGCGATGACGGGACAGGTAGCGAAAAACTGTTTTTT. Protein: CASSDDGTGSEKLFF.

The V gene is TRBV6-5, the J gene TRBJ1-1; a possible D gene is TRBD1 (6 bases). The CDR3 length is 14 residues. Germline V gene sequence: CDR1 MNHEY, CDR2 SVGAGI. V was shortened by 7 bases and J by 5 bases, with 17 bases between the two germline ends. The DNA of the CDR3 is TGTGCCAGCATTCCCCCGACAGGCGGGACTGAAGCTTTCTTT. Its protein is CASIPPTGGTEAFF.

This clonotype turned up a few times. At one end, the junction sequence differs from germline, possibly due to a read error. The V and J genes are TRBV12-3 or TRBV12-4 and TRBJ2-7; TRBD1 is a possible D gene (6 bases). The CDR3 sequence is 16 residues long. CDR3 region: CASSPGVGAGSYGQYF. The CDR3 nucleotides are TGTGCCAGCAGTCCCGGTGTGGGGGCAGGGTCCTACGGGCAGTACTTC.

J is TRBJ1-1 and V is TRBV7-9, with TRBD1 identical over 9 bases. The CDR3 is 13 residues long. Germline-derived CDR1 and CDR2 are SEHNR and FQNEAQ (reference sequence). The trim removed 5 bases at V and 7 bases at J, leaving 5 bases unmatched. CDR3 sequence: CASSPRDRVEAFF. The CDR3 DNA follows: TGTGCCAGCAGCCCTCGGGACAGGGTTGAAGCTTTCTTT.

On this clonotype: One end of the junction varies from germline; a read error may be responsible. The chain carries TRBV6-1 and TRBJ1-2; D may be TRBD1 (5 bases). From germline, CDR1 is MNHNS and CDR2 SASEGT. The CDR3 extends over 14 amino acids. The DNA for the CDR3 is TGTGCCAGCAGTAACAGGACGCTAAATGCTGGCTATACCTTC. The encoded protein is CASSNRTLNAGYTF.

In the case of this clonotype: This likely comes from a read error, as the CDR3 has no conserved phenylalanine or tryptophan at its end. The chain combines TRBV4-1 with TRBJ2-1, with D hard to call. Per the germline V gene, CDR1 is MGHRA and CDR2 is YSYEKL. The CDR3 has 15 residues. CDR3 DNA sequence: TGCACCAGCAGCCAAGATGGAGAACCTTTGAATGAGCAGTTCTTG. It translates to CTSSQDGEPLNEQFL.

The chain couples TRBV14 to TRBJ2-3, with 11 positions matching TRBD2. Germline V gene lookup returns CDR1 SGHDN and CDR2 FVKESK. Losses at the gene ends were 3 bases for V and 2 bases for J; bases not matched to a gene: 7. The CDR3 sequence is 17 residues long. DNA of the CDR3: TGTGCCAGCAGCCACTCACTAGCGGGAGAAGTCACAGATACGCAGTATTTT. This gives the protein CASSHSLAGEVTDTQYF.

Regarding this clonotype: The junction departs from the called germline gene at one end, perhaps through a read error. The chain uses TRBV11-2 and TRBJ2-5, with TRBD1 identical over 9 bases. Germline loops: CDR1 SGHAT, CDR2 FQNNGV. The CDR3 has 15 amino acids. The CDR3 loop is CASSSGQGVQETEYF. The CDR3 DNA sequence: TGTGCCAGCAGTTCGGGACAGGGAGTTCAAGAGACCGAGTACTTC.

This clonotype was picked up a small number of times. One junction end disagrees with the germline gene, perhaps due to a read error. The rearrangement joins TRBV11-3 to TRBJ1-4, with a tentative D call TRBD1 (5 bases). Germline V lookup: CDR1 SGHNT, CDR2 YENEEA. The CDR3 consists of 17 residues. The CDR3 coding sequence is TGTGCCAGCAACTTAGATCTTGCAGGGCCAACTAATGAAAAACTGTTTTTT. This sequence encodes CASNLDLAGPTNEKLFF.

A word on this clonotype: One end of the junction varies from germline; a read error may be responsible. The J gene is TRBJ2-7, the V gene TRBV11-2, with a tentative D call TRBD1 (6 bases). CDR1 and CDR2 (germline): SGHAT, FQNNGV. The CDR3 covers 14 residues. CDR3 sequence (DNA): TGTGCCAACAGCTCGCAAACAGGGAGCCACGAGCAGTACTTC. It specifies CANSSQTGSHEQYF.

In regard to this clonotype: At one of its ends the junction is not consistent with the germline gene, which may arise from a read error. CDR3 coding DNA: TGTACCAGCAGTTTAACTCACACAGATGCGCAGTATTTT. This gives the protein CTSSLTHTDAQYF. The gene calls are TRBV12-3 or TRBV12-4 and TRBJ2-3; D is ambiguous. This CDR3 is 13 amino acids long.

This clonotype was picked up many times. CDR3 sequence: CASSQDVSGNTIYF. CDR3 sequence (DNA): TGCGCCAGCAGCCAAGACGTCTCTGGAAACACCATATATTTT. V usage is TRBV4-1 and J usage is TRBJ1-3; D uncertain. The germline CDR1 and CDR2 sequences are MGHRA and YSYEKL. The CDR3 extends over 14 amino acids. The ends were cut back, 0 bases at V and 0 bases at J, with 3 bases in the middle.

Details on this clonotype: A read error may explain this, as a much larger clone is one base away. The chain recombines TRBV4-2 with TRBJ2-7; 7 bases agree with TRBD2. Per germline, CDR1 LGHNA and CDR2 YNFKEQ. The CDR3 covers 16 residues. V lost 8 bases and J lost 4; bases outside the gene matches: 17. CDR3 residues: CASGPGEAGSSYEQYF. Here the CDR3 DNA reads TGTGCCAGCGGCCCCGGTGAAGCGGGATCGTCTTACGAGCAGTACTTC.

The chain carries TRBV11-2 and TRBJ2-7; TRBD1 is a possible D gene (5 bases). Germline V gene data show CDR1 as SGHAT and CDR2 as FQNNGV. CDR3 length equals 13 residues. V was cut by 6 bases and J by 3 bases, with 12 bases left in between. The CDR3 bases are TGTGCCAGCAGGGGGCAGGGTGTCTACGAGCAGTACTTC. It yields the protein CASRGQGVYEQYF.

J is TRBJ2-5 and V is TRBV29-1; D may correspond to TRBD1 or TRBD2 (5 bases each). Germline V gene sequence: CDR1 SQVTM, CDR2 ANQGSEA. Trimming cost V 5 bases and J 4 bases, with 17 bases left between them. The CDR3 has 14 amino acids. The CDR3 is CSVREQQGPETQYF. In nucleotides, the CDR3 is TGCAGCGTTAGGGAGCAGCAGGGCCCAGAGACCCAGTACTTC.